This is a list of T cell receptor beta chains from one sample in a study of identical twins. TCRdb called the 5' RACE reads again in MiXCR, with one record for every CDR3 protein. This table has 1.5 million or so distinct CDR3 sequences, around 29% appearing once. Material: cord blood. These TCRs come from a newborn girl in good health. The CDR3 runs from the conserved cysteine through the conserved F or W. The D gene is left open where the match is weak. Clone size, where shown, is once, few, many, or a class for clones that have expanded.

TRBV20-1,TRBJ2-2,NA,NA,TGCAGTGCTAGACCTTTCACCGGGGGCGGGGAGCTGTTTTTT,CSARPFTGGGELFF
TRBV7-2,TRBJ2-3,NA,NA,TGTGCCAGCAGCTTAGACAGGGTTAGCACAGATATGCAGTATTTT,CASSLDRVSTDMQYF
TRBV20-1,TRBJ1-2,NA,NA,TGCAGTGCCAGGGGAAGGGGTGGCTACACCTTC,CSARGRGGYTF
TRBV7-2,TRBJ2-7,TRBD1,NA,TGTGCCAGCAGCTTAGTTCGTATTTACGGGACAGGGCTGGACGAGCAGTACTTC,CASSLVRIYGTGLDEQYF
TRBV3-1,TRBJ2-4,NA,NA,TGTGCCAGCAGCCAAGATAGTAGGTTAAACATTCAGTACTTC,CASSQDSRLNIQYF
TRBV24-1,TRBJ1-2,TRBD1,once,TGTGCCACCAGCCCCCCGACAGGGATTGGGGGCTACACCTTC,CATSPPTGIGGYTF
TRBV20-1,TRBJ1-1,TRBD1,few,TGCAGTGCTACAGGGGGCATGAACACTGAAGCTTTCTTT,CSATGGMNTEAFF
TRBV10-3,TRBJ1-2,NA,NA,TGTGCCAGCCGTTGGGGGCTGGATGGCTACACCTTC,CASRWGLDGYTF
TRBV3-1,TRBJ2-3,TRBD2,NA,TGTGCCAGCAGCCAAGATACGACTAGCGGGAGTACAGATACGCAGTATTTT,CASSQDTTSGSTDTQYF
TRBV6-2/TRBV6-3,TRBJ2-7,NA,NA,TGTGCCAGCAGTTTTCCCCCAGGCTACGAGCAGTACTTC,CASSFPPGYEQYF
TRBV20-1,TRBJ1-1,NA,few,TGCAGTGCTAGCGCGACCTTGGTCACTGAAGCTTTCTTT,CSASATLVTEAFF
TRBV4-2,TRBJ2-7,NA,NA,TGTGCCAGCAGCCAAGAGGACGGGAGATACTACGAGCAGTACTTC,CASSQEDGRYYEQYF
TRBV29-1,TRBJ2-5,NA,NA,TGCAGCGTTCAAGGCAATACAAAGGGGGAGGAGACCCAGTACTTC,CSVQGNTKGEETQYF
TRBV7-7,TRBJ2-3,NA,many,TGTGCCAGCACGAGGGGACCGAAAGATACGCAGTATTTT,CASTRGPKDTQYF
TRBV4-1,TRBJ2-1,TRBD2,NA,TGCGCCAGCAGACCTACTAGCGGGAGCAGCAATGAGCAGTTCTTC,CASRPTSGSSNEQFF
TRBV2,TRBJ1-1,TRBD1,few,TGTGCCAGCAGACCCAGGGGGCTGGGGAGCACTGAAGCTTTCTTT,CASRPRGLGSTEAFF
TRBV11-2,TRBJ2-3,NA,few,TGTGCCAGCAGCTTGTATCCGGGCGGTGATACGCAGTATTTT,CASSLYPGGDTQYF
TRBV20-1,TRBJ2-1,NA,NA,TGCAGTGCTCTCCTCGACTCGACAGCCTTATACGAGCAGTTCTTC,CSALLDSTALYEQFF
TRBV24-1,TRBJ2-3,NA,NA,TGTGCCACCAGTGATTTCGGGGTGTCGCAGTATTTT,CATSDFGVSQYF
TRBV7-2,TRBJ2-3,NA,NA,TGTGCCAGCAGTCGAGCGGCAGGGAACACAGATACGCAGTATTTT,CASSRAAGNTDTQYF
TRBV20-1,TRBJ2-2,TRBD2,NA,TGCAGTGCTCCCCGCAGACTAGCGGGGGCGAACACCGGGGAGCTGTTTTTT,CSAPRRLAGANTGELFF
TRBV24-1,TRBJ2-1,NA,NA,TGTGCCACCAGTTCCCCCCTCGACAATGAGCAGTTCTTC,CATSSPLDNEQFF
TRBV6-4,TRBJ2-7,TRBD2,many,TGTGCCAGCAGTGGACTAGCCAGCTCCTACGAGCAGTACTTC,CASSGLASSYEQYF
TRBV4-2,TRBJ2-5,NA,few,TGTGCCAGCAGCCAAGAAAGGGGTAGCCGGGAGACCCAGTACTTC,CASSQERGSRETQYF
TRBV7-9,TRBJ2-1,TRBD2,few,TGTGCCAGCAGCTTTTGCGTAGGGCGGGAGGAGTACAATGAGCAGTTCTTC,CASSFCVGREEYNEQFF